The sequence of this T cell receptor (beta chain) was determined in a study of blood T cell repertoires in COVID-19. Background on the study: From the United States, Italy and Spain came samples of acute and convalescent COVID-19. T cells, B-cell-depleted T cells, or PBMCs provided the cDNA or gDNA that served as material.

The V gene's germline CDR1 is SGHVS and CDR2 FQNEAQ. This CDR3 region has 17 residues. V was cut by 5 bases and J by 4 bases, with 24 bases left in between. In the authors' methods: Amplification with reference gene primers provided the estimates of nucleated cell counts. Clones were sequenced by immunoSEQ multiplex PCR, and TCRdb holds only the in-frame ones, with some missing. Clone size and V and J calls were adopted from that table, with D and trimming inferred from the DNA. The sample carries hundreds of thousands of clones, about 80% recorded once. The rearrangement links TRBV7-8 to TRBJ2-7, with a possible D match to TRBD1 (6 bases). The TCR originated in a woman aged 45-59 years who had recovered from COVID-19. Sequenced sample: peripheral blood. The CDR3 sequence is CASSRAALGAKRYEQYF. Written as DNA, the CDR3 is TGTGCCAGCAGCCGAGCTGCTTTGGGGGCTAAACGGTACGAGCAGTACTTC.